This TCR beta chain emerged from a study of OX40 agonist ivuxolimab in advanced cancers. Study at large: Ivuxolimab, which patients received intravenously every 2 weeks, was dosed at 0.01 to 10 mg/kg. Study-wide findings and caveats: Expanded clones tended on average to be more numerous among CD8+ T cells than CD4+.

This clone was counted a single time. No antigen is known for it. Here immunoSEQ multiplex PCR was the method, and the copy in TCRdb shows in-frame clones only, minus some. The sample includes some 49,000 clones, approximately 81% seen only once; the top ten take roughly 22%. This TCR was sampled from an adult with an advanced solid tumor such as melanoma, head and neck, liver or kidney cancer. This material consisted of CD4+ or CD8+ T cells sorted from blood, taken in a trial of the OX40 agonist ivuxolimab.

This chain's CDR3 is CASSQGTGQYNEQFF. CDR3 DNA: TGCGCCAGCAGCCAAGGGACAGGGCAGTACAATGAGCAGTTCTTC. This chain joins TRBV4-3 and TRBJ2-1, with TRBD1 matching over 8 bases. Germline V gives CDR1 LGHNA, CDR2 YSLEER. The ends lost 1 base at V and 4 bases at J; junction bases unmatched: 3. CDR3 length equals 15 residues.